This TCR beta chain was observed in a study of post-analysis software for immune sequencing data. About the study: Relapsing-remitting, secondary progressive and progressive-relapsing multiple sclerosis were all included among the disease courses.

V dropped 4 bases and J dropped 5 bases, with 12 bases sitting between them. This CDR3 has 13 residues. CDR1 SQVTM and CDR2 ANQGSEA come from the germline V gene. cDNA libraries of TCR beta carried unique molecular identifiers. MiXCR, run by TCRdb on the PCR reads, gives a single entry per CDR3 protein. The sample has a few hundred thousand distinct CDR3 sequences, 30% to 45% seen once; the top ten hold under 15%. General study points: Patients showed TRBV5-6, TRBV5-1 and TRBV20-1 among roughly five TRBV segments more frequent than in controls. Patients with multiple sclerosis recorded significantly lower normalized Chao1 diversity than controls, the study found.

This clonotype has just a few counts. Its antigen is not known. The sample taken for sequencing was blood. The V and J genes are TRBV29-1 and TRBJ2-1; unclear D gene. This clonotype was obtained from a girl between 10 and 17 years old with multiple sclerosis. The CDR3 DNA reads as TGCAGCGTTGTTTTAAGGTTTGACAATGAGCAGTTCTTC. It is translated as CSVVLRFDNEQFF.